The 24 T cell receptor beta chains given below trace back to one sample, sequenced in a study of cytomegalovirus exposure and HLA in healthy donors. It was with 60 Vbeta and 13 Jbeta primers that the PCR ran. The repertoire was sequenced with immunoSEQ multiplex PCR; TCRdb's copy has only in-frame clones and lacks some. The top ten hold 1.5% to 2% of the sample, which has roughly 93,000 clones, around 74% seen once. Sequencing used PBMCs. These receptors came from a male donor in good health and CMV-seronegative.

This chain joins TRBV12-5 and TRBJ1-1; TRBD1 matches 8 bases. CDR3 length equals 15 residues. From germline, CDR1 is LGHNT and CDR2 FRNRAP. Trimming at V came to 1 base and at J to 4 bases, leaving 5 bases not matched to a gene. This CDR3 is CASGLEQGGTTEAFF. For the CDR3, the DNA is TGTGCTAGTGGTTTGGAACAGGGGGGGACCACTGAAGCTTTCTTT.

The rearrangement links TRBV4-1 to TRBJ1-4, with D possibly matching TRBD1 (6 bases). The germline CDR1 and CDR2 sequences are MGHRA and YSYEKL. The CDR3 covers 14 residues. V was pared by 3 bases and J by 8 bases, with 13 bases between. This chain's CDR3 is CASSQVSGDEKLFF. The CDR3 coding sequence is TGCGCCAGCAGCCAGGTGTCAGGGGACGAAAAACTGTTTTTT.

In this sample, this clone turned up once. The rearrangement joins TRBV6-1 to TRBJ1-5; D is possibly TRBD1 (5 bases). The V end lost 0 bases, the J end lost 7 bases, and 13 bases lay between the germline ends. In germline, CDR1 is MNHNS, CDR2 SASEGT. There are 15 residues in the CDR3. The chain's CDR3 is CASSEAPGIAQPQHF. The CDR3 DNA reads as TGTGCCAGCAGTGAAGCGCCAGGGATAGCCCAGCCCCAGCATTTT.

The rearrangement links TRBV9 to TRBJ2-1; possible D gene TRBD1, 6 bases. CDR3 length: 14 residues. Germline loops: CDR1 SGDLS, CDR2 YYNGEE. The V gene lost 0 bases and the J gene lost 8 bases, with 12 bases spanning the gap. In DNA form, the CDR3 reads TGTGCCAGCAGCGTAGAAGGACAGTTCGATGAGCAGTTCTTC. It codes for CASSVEGQFDEQFF.

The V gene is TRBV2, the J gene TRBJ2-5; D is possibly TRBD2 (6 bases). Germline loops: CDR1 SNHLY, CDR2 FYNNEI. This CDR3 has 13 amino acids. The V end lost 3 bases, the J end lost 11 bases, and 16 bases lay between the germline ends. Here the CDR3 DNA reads TGTGCCAGCAGTGAGGGAACTGGGAGGCAGCAGTACTTC. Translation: CASSEGTGRQQYF.

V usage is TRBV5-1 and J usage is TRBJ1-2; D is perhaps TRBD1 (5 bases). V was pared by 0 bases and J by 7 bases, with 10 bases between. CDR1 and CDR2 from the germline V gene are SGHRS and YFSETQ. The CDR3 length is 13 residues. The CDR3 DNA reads TGCGCCAGCAGCTTGGAGGGGATAAGTGGCTACACCTTC. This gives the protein CASSLEGISGYTF. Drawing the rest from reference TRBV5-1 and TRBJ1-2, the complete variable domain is KAGVTQTPRYLIKTRGQQVTLSCSPISGHRSVSWYQQTPGQGLQFLFEYFSETQRNKGNFPGRFSGRQFSNSRSEMNVSTLELGDSALYLCASSLEGISGYTFGSGTRLTVV.

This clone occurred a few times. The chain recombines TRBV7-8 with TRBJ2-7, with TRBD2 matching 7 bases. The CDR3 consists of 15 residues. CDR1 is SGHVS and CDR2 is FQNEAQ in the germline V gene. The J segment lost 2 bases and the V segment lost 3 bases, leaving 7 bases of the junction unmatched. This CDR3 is CASSLGGSGTYEQYF. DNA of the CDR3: TGTGCCAGCAGCTTGGGCGGGAGTGGTACCTACGAGCAGTACTTC.

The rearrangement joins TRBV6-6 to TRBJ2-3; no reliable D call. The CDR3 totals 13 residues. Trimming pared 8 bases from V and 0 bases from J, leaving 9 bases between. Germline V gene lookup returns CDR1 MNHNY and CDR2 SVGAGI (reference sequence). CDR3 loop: CASFAASTDTQYF. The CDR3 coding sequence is TGTGCCAGCTTTGCGGCTAGCACAGATACGCAGTATTTT.

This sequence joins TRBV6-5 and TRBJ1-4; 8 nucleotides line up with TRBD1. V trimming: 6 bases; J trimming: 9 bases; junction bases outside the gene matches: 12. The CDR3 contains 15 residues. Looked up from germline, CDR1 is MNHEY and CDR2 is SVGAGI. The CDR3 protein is CASSTTGGRSKKLFF. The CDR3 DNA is TGTGCCAGCAGCACAACAGGGGGGCGATCGAAAAAACTGTTTTTT.

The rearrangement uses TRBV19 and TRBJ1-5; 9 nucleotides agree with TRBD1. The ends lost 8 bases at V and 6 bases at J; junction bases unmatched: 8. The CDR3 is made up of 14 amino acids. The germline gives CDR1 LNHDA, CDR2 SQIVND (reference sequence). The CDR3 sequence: CASRQTGGFQPQHF. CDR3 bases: TGTGCCAGTCGGCAGACAGGGGGTTTTCAGCCCCAGCATTTT.

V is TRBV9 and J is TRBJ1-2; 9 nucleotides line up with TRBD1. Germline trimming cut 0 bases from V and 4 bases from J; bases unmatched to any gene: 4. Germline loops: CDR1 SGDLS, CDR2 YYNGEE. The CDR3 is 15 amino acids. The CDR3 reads CASSVGGGQGYGYTF. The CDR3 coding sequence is TGTGCCAGCAGCGTAGGGGGGGGACAGGGCTATGGCTACACCTTC.

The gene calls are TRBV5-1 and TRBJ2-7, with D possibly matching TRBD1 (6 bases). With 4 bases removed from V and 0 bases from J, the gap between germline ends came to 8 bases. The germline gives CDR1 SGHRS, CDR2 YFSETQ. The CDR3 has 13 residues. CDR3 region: CASSRTDSYEQYF. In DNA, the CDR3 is TGCGCCAGCAGCAGGACAGACTCCTACGAGCAGTACTTC.

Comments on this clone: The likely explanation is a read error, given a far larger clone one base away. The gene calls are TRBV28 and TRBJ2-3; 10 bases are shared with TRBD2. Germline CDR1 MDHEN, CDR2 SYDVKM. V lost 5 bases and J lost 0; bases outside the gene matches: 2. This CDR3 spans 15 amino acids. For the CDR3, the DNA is TGTGCCAGCAGTAAGACTAGCGGGAGCACAGATACGCAGTATTTT. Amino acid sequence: CASSKTSGSTDTQYF. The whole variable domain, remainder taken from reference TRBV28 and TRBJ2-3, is DVKVTQSSRYLVKRTGEKVFLECVQDMDHENMFWYRQDPGLGLRLIYFSYDVKMKEKGDIPEGYSVSREKKERFSLILESASTNQTSMYLCASSKTSGSTDTQYFGPGTRLTVL.

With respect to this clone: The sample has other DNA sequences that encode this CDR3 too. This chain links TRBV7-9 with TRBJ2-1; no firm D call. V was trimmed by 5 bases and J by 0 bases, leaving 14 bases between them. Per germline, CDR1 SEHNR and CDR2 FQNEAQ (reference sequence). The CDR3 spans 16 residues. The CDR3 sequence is CASSPRGGSSYNEQFF. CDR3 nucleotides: TGTGCCAGCAGCCCGAGAGGCGGAAGCTCCTACAATGAGCAGTTCTTC.

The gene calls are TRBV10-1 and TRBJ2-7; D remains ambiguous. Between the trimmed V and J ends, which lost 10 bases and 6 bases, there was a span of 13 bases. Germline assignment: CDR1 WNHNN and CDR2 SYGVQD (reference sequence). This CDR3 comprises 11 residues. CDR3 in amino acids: CATEQLGEQYF. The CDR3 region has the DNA TGCGCCACCGAGCAACTCGGCGAGCAGTACTTC.

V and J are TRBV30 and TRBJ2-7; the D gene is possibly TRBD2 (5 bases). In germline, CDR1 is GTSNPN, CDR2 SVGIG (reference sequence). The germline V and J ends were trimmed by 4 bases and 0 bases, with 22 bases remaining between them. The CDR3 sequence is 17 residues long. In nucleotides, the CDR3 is TGTGCCTGGACCACCCTCGGGGTCTCTCTAAGCTCCTACGAGCAGTACTTC. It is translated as CAWTTLGVSLSSYEQYF.

The CDR3 reads CASSLVAGGRSYGYTF. The CDR3 DNA sequence: TGTGCCAGCAGCTTAGTAGCAGGGGGCCGCAGCTATGGCTACACCTTC. This chain joins TRBV7-9 and TRBJ1-2; 8 bases match TRBD1. V trimming: 1 base; J trimming: 4 bases; junction bases outside the gene matches: 8. Per germline, CDR1 SEHNR and CDR2 FQNEAQ (reference sequence). This CDR3 comprises 16 residues.

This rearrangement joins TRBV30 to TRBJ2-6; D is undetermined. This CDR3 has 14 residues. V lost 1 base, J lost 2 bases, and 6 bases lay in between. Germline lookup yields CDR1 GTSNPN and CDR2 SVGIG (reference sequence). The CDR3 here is CAWSGTAGANVLTF. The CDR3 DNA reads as TGTGCCTGGAGTGGTACGGCTGGGGCCAACGTCCTGACTTTC.

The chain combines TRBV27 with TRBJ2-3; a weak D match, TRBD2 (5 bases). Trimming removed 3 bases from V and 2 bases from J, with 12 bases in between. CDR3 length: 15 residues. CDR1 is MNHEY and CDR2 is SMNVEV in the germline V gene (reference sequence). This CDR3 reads CASSLALGATDTQYF. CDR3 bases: TGTGCCAGCAGTTTGGCCCTGGGAGCCACAGATACGCAGTATTTT.

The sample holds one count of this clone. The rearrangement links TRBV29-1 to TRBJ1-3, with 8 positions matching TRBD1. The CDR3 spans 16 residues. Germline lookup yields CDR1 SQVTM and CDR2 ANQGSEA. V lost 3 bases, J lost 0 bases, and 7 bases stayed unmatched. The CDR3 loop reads CSVEGDRTYSGNTIYF. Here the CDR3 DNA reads TGCAGCGTTGAGGGGGACAGGACGTACTCTGGAAACACCATATATTTT.

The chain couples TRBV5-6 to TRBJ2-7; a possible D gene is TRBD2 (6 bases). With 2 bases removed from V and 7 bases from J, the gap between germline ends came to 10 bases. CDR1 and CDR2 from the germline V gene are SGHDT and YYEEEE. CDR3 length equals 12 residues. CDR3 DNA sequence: TGTGCCAGCAGCTTCGGACTAAGGGAGCAGTACTTC. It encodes CASSFGLREQYF.

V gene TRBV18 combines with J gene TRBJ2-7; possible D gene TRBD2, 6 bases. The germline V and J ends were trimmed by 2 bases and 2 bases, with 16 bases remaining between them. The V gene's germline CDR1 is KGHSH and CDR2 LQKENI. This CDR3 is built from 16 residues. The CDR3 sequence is CASSPGGRENPYEQYF. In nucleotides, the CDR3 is TGTGCCAGCTCACCAGGAGGGAGAGAAAACCCCTACGAGCAGTACTTC.

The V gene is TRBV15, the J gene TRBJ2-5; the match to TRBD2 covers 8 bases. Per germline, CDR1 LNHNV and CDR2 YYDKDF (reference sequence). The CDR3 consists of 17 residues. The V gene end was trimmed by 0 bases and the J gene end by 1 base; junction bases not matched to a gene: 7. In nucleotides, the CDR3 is TGTGCCACCAGCAGAGATCGGGAGGGGTTTGGCCAAGAGACCCAGTACTTC. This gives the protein CATSRDREGFGQETQYF.

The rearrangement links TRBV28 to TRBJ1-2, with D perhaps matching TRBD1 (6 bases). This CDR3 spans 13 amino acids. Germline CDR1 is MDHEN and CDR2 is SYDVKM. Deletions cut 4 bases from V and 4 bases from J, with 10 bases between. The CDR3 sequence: CASSWGQGYGYTF. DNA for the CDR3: TGTGCCAGCAGTTGGGGGCAGGGCTATGGCTACACCTTC.